What follows are 3 T cell receptor beta chains derived from one specimen sequenced in a study of blood T cell repertoires in COVID-19. Data came from immunoSEQ multiplex PCR; TCRdb stores just in-frame clones and leaves some out. The sample carries approximately 460,000 clones, 89% recorded once. Input material: peripheral blood. Receptor source: a man in his late teens or twenties with COVID-19, enrolled during active disease.

This clone appeared a single time. This CDR3 is CASRHTGGIDEQYF. In nucleotides, the CDR3 is TGCGCCAGCAGACATACAGGGGGCATCGACGAGCAGTACTTC. V and J are TRBV5-1 and TRBJ2-7; TRBD1 agrees at 9 bases. This CDR3 is 14 amino acids long. Germline V gene sequence: CDR1 SGHRS, CDR2 YFSETQ. Trimming removed 5 bases from V and 5 bases from J; junction bases left unmatched: 8.

This chain uses TRBV10-2 with TRBJ1-5; D not resolved. V gave up 4 bases and J gave up 5 bases, with 9 bases separating them. In germline, CDR1 is WSHSY, CDR2 SAAADI. This CDR3 is built from 13 residues. CDR3 in amino acids: CASSAGLDQPQHF. In DNA, the CDR3 is TGCGCCAGCAGTGCGGGGTTAGATCAGCCCCAGCATTTT.

The rearrangement links TRBV30 to TRBJ2-1, with a possible D match to TRBD2 (6 bases). The ends were cut back, 0 bases at V and 7 bases at J, with 10 bases in the middle. CDR3 length equals 13 residues. Germline CDR1 GTSNPN, CDR2 SVGIG (reference sequence). CDR3 in DNA: TGTGCCTGGAGTGTCCTAGCGCCGAATGAGCAGTTCTTC. Protein product: CAWSVLAPNEQFF.